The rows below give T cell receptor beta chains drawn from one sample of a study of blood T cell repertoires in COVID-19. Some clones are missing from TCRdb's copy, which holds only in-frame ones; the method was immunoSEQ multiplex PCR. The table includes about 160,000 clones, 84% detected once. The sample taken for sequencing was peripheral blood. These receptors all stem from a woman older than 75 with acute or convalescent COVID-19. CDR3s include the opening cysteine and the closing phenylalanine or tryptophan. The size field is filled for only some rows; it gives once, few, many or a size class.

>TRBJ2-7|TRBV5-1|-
CASRVSAIGSYEQYF
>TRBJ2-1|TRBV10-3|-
CAISVGSGGAYNEQFF
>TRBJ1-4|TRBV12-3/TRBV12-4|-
CASSPRLGEKLFF
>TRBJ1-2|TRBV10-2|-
CASSEGGRYYGYTF
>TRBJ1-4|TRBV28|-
CASSFGGLNEKLFF
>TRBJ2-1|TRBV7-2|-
CASSTRTGGIYNEQFF
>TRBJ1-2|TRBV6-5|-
CASRTGSTNYGYTF
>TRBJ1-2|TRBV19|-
CASKGGKTGELGYTF
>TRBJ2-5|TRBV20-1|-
CSASRRGEIETQYF
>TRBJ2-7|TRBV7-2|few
CASSPGGWEQYF
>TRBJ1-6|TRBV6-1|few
CASSEDGTGVNSPLHF
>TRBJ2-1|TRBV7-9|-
CASSPPGSSYNEQFF
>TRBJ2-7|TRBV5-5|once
CASSPLGDISYEQYF
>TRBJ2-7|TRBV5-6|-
CASSADRVLYEQYF
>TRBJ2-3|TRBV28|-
CASRATGGTDTQYF
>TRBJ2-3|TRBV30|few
CAWTRDLNTDTQYF
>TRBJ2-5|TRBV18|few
CASSPGHRAEETQYF
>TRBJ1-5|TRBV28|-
CASSWGGLPQHF
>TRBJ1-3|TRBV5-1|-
CASSLDRGGNTIYF
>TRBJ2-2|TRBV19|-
CASTLERANTGELFF
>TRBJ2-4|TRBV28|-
CASRPGQFGENIQYF
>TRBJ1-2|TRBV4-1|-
CASSQVSTDTNYGYTF
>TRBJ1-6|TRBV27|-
CASSSRDSWVSPLHF
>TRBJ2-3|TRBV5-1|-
CASYTSGRRDTQYF
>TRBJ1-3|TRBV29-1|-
CSVDTGHSGNTIYF
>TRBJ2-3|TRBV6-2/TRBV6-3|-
CASSSAGPSTDTQYF
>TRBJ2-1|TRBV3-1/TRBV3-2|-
CASSQGGLGEQFF
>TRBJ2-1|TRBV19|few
CASSPRRASGVEEQFF
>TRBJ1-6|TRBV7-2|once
CASSGHNRAVPLHF
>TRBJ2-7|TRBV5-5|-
CASSLGPTFRTGGEQYF
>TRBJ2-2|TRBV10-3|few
CAISESPSGGQTTGELFF